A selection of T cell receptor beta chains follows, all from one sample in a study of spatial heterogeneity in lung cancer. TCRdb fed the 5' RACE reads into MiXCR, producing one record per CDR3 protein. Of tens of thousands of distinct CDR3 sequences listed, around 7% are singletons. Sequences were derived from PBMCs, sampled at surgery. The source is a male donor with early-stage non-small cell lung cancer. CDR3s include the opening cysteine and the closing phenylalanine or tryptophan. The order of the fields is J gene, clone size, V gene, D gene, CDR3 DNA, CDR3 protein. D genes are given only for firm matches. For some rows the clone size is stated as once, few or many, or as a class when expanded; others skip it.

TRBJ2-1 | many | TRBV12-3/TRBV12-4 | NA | TGTGCCAGCAGTCCCCAGACTAATAGGGGGGATGAGCAGTTCTTC | CASSPQTNRGDEQFF
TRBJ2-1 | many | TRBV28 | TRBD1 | TGTGCCAGCATGACGCAGGGGGCAGGCAATGAGCAGTTCTTC | CASMTQGAGNEQFF
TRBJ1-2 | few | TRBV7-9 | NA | TGTGCCAGCAGCTTAGTCCCGGTCCGGCAGTATGGCTACACCTTC | CASSLVPVRQYGYTF
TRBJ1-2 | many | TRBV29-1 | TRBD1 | TGCAGCGTTGAAGAGCAGGGGGGGAGCTATGGCTACACCTTC | CSVEEQGGSYGYTF
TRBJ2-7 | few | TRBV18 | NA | TGTGCCAGCTCCGACCGGGGGACTCACGAGCAGTACTTC | CASSDRGTHEQYF
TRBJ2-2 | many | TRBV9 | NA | TGTGCCAGCAGCACAACACATCAAAGCGGCACCGGGGAGCTGTTTTTT | CASSTTHQSGTGELFF
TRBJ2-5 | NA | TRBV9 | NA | TGTGCCAGCAGCGTAGAGTGGGGGGTTAAAGAGACCCAGTACTTC | CASSVEWGVKETQYF
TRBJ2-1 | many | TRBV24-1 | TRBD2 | TGTGCCACCAGCGTTAGCGGGAGTGAAGAGCAGTTCTTC | CATSVSGSEEQFF
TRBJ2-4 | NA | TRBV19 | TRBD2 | TGTGCCAGTAGTACCGGACTAGCGGGGGGGCCTTGGGACATTCAGTACTTC | CASSTGLAGGPWDIQYF
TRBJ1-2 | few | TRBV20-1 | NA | TGCAGTGCTCTAACGTCTCCCTATGGCTACACCTTC | CSALTSPYGYTF
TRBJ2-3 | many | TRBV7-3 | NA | TGTGCCAGCAGACGTGGGAGCACAGATACGCAGTATTTT | CASRRGSTDTQYF
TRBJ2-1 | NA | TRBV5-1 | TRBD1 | TGCGCCAGCAGTAAGACAGGGGGCTCCTACAATGAGCAGTTCTTC | CASSKTGGSYNEQFF
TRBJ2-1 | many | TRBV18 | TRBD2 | TGTGCCAGCTCACCTCTCCGCGGGGGGGACAATGAGCAGTTCTTC | CASSPLRGGDNEQFF
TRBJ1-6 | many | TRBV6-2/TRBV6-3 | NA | TGTGCCAGCCTTTACAGGGAGGGGAGCTCACCCCTCCACTTT | CASLYREGSSPLHF
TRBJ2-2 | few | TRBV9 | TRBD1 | TGTGCCAGCAAGGGGCAGGGGGCGAACACCGGGGAGCTGTTTTTT | CASKGQGANTGELFF
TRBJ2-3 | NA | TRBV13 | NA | TGTGCCAGCAGCTTAGTCCTAAGCACAGATACGCAGTATTTT | CASSLVLSTDTQYF